Listed below are T cell receptor beta chains from one sample, sequenced in a study of T cell responses to AZD1222 COVID-19 vaccine. Clones were read by immunoSEQ multiplex PCR, and TCRdb kept only the in-frame ones, dropping some. The table shows some 90,000 clones, with 89% occurring only once. Here the sequenced sample was peripheral blood, taken on day 0 of AZD1222 vaccination. The source is an adult in good health. Both conserved end residues are part of each CDR3. The order of the fields is CDR3 length, J gene, D gene, V gene, clone size, CDR3 DNA, CDR3 protein. A D gene is named only where the DNA matches it firmly. Size tells how often a clone was seen (once, few, many) or the class of an expanded clone, and some rows leave it out.

14 TRBJ2-2 TRBD1 TRBV19 . TGTGCCAGTAAGGACAGGACATACACCGGGGAGCTGTTTTTT CASKDRTYTGELFF
12 TRBJ1-2 . TRBV11-2 . TGTGCCAGCAGCCCCACGACAGGACCCACCACCTTC CASSPTTGPTTF
14 TRBJ2-7 . TRBV5-1 . TGCGCCAGCAGCTTGGGTATACCCCTCTACGAGCAGTACTTC CASSLGIPLYEQYF
13 TRBJ1-1 . TRBV6-6 once TGTGCCAGCAGTTACTCCTCGAACACTGAAGCTTTCTTT CASSYSSNTEAFF
16 TRBJ2-1 TRBD2 TRBV10-1 . TGCGCCAGCAGTGACCGAGGACTAGCGGGGAACAATGAGCAGTTCTTC CASSDRGLAGNNEQFF
14 TRBJ1-2 . TRBV27 . TGTGCCAGCAGCCCTGGGTCACCCCTCTATGGCTACACCTTC CASSPGSPLYGYTF
12 TRBJ2-1 . TRBV7-2 . TGTGCCAGCAGCTTACAAAACAATGAGCAGTTCTTC CASSLQNNEQFF
13 TRBJ1-1 . TRBV11-3 once TGTGCCAGCAGCTTTACTGAGAACACTGAAGCTTTCTTT CASSFTENTEAFF
13 TRBJ1-2 . TRBV7-2 . TGTGCCAGCAGTAGTCCGTACGTGTATGGCTACACCTTC CASSSPYVYGYTF
14 TRBJ1-1 . TRBV3-1/TRBV3-2 . TGTGCCAGCAGCCAAGGGGGGCGCGGGGCTGAAGCTTTCTTT CASSQGGRGAEAFF
15 TRBJ1-5 . TRBV5-4 . TGTGCCAGCAGCTTGGTGAGGCATCGCAATCAGCCCCAGCATTTT CASSLVRHRNQPQHF
15 TRBJ2-1 TRBD2 TRBV6-4 . TGTGCCAGCAGCGCAAGCGGGGGGGCGGGGAATGAGCAGTTCTTC CASSASGGAGNEQFF
12 TRBJ2-7 . TRBV5-1 . TGCGCCAGCAGCTTGGGACAAGACGAGCAGTACTTC CASSLGQDEQYF
14 TRBJ2-7 . TRBV6-5 . TGTGCCAGCAGTTATGGTCGGGGGTGGAACGAGCAGTACTTC CASSYGRGWNEQYF
13 TRBJ2-7 TRBD1 TRBV12-3/TRBV12-4 . TGTGCCAGCAGTTCCCAGGGGGTCTACGAGCAGTACTTC CASSSQGVYEQYF
14 TRBJ2-2 . TRBV11-3 . TGTGCCAGCAGCTTAGTCAAAGGAACCGGGGAGCTGTTTTTT CASSLVKGTGELFF
15 TRBJ1-6 . TRBV7-8 . TGTGCCAGCAGCTTAGCCGCCGGTGATAATTCACCCCTCCACTTT CASSLAAGDNSPLHF
13 TRBJ2-7 . TRBV15 once TGTGCCACCAGCAGAGATAGGGTCTACGAGCAGTACTTC CATSRDRVYEQYF
14 TRBJ2-7 TRBD1 TRBV7-8 . TGTGCCAGCAGCGCCAGACAGGGAAGGAACGAGCAGTACTTC CASSARQGRNEQYF
17 TRBJ2-4 . TRBV7-2 . TGTGCCAGCAGCTCGCCTTTACTCCGGGACTTTAAAAACATTCAGTACTTC CASSSPLLRDFKNIQYF
15 TRBJ2-3 . TRBV5-1 . TGCGCCAGCAGCGGACCGAGCACTAGCACAGATACGCAGTATTTT CASSGPSTSTDTQYF
13 TRBJ1-1 . TRBV7-8 . TGTGCCAGCAGCTTAGACAAGAACACTGAAGCTTTCTTT CASSLDKNTEAFF
11 TRBJ1-1 . TRBV12-3/TRBV12-4 . TGTGCCAGCAGTTTGGGCACTGAAGCTTTCTTT CASSLGTEAFF
16 TRBJ1-3 . TRBV28 . TGTGCCAGCAGTCTCTTAGCCCCCCAGTCCGGAAACACCATATATTTT CASSLLAPQSGNTIYF
14 TRBJ1-2 . TRBV6-5 . TGTGCCAGCAGTTACGGGACGGGGAACTATGGCTACACCTTC CASSYGTGNYGYTF
15 TRBJ2-5 . TRBV5-1 . TGCGCCAGCAGCTCTGTGCCACAGTACCAAGAGACCCAGTACTTC CASSSVPQYQETQYF
14 TRBJ2-3 TRBD1 TRBV13 . TGTGCCAGCAGCTCCGGACAGGGAGCAGATACGCAGTATTTT CASSSGQGADTQYF
16 TRBJ2-4 TRBD1 TRBV5-4 once TGTGCCAGCAGCCCTGGACAGGGTTTGGTCAAAAACATTCAGTACTTC CASSPGQGLVKNIQYF
13 TRBJ2-1 . TRBV7-2 once TGTGCCAGCAGCTTAGTTAGGAACAATGAGCAGTTCTTC CASSLVRNNEQFF
17 TRBJ2-7 . TRBV5-1 . TGCGCCAGCAGCTTAGCGTTTGGGGGGCGCTCCGACTACGAGCAGTACTTC CASSLAFGGRSDYEQYF
15 TRBJ2-3 TRBD1 TRBV2 . TGTGCCAGCAGTGTGTGGGGACAGGGTGCTGATACGCAGTATTTT CASSVWGQGADTQYF
15 TRBJ2-3 TRBD2 TRBV18 . TGTGCCAGCTCACCTAGCGGGGGGGCCTCAGATACGCAGTATTTT CASSPSGGASDTQYF
16 TRBJ2-2 TRBD2 TRBV5-4 . TGTGCCAGCAGCTTGGGGACTAGCCCAAACACCGGGGAGCTGTTTTTT CASSLGTSPNTGELFF
13 TRBJ2-5 . TRBV12-3/TRBV12-4 few TGTGCCAGCAGTTTAGCCAGAGCAGAGACCCAGTACTTC CASSLARAETQYF
15 TRBJ2-1 TRBD2 TRBV30 once TGTGCCTGGAGCTGGACTAGCGGGTCCTACAATGAGCAGTTCTTC CAWSWTSGSYNEQFF
19 TRBJ2-1 TRBD2 TRBV7-8 . TGTGCCAGCAGCTTATTGCTAGCGGGGGGTCCAAGCTCCTACAATGAGCAGTTCTTC CASSLLLAGGPSSYNEQFF
18 TRBJ2-7 . TRBV12-5 . TGTGCTAGTGGTTTGGTAGGATCCAGGCAGGGAGGTTCCTACGAGCAGTACTTC CASGLVGSRQGGSYEQYF
13 TRBJ2-7 TRBD1 TRBV7-7 . TGTGCTAGCAGTCGGGACAGGGAGTTGGAGCAGTACTTC CASSRDRELEQYF
14 TRBJ2-7 . TRBV27 . TGTGCCAGCAAGGGGGACCACAAAAGCTACGAGCAGTACTTC CASKGDHKSYEQYF
13 TRBJ2-7 . TRBV5-1 . TGCGCCAGCAGCCAGAACCAGGGCTACGAGCAGTACTTC CASSQNQGYEQYF
14 TRBJ2-7 TRBD1 TRBV19 . TGTGCCAGTAGTCCCAGACAGGGGAGCCACGAGCAGTACTTC CASSPRQGSHEQYF
16 TRBJ2-5 TRBD2 TRBV25-1 . TGTGCCAGCAGTGCCGGGGGAGCGGGGTTACAAGAGACCCAGTACTTC CASSAGGAGLQETQYF
15 TRBJ1-5 . TRBV2 . TGTGCCAGCAGTCGAGGATCCAGATACAATCAGCCCCAGCATTTT CASSRGSRYNQPQHF
15 TRBJ1-5 . TRBV2 . TGTGCCAGCAGTGGGACGGCATGGGGTAATCAGCCCCAGCATTTT CASSGTAWGNQPQHF
16 TRBJ2-3 . TRBV7-6 . TGTGCCAGCAGCTTATTGGGGAGTGGTTTCACAGATACGCAGTATTTT CASSLLGSGFTDTQYF
13 TRBJ1-2 . TRBV4-1 once TGCGCCAGCAGCCAAGAAACCGTCTATGGCTACACCTTC CASSQETVYGYTF
17 TRBJ2-4 TRBD2 TRBV18 . TGTGCCAGCTCACCCGGGGGACTAGCGGGGGACAAAAACATTCAGTACTTC CASSPGGLAGDKNIQYF
16 TRBJ2-3 . TRBV7-8 . TGTGCCAGCAGCTTAGGGCTAGCGCCTAGCACAGATACGCAGTATTTT CASSLGLAPSTDTQYF
14 TRBJ1-1 . TRBV6-5 . TGTGCCAGCAGTCGGCCGGGGATGAACACTGAAGCTTTCTTT CASSRPGMNTEAFF
13 TRBJ2-7 . TRBV12-3/TRBV12-4 few TGTGCCAGCAGTCTGGACTATTCCTACGAGCAGTACTTC CASSLDYSYEQYF
16 TRBJ2-7 . TRBV19 . TGTGCCAGTAGTATAAAGCAGGGACTTGGACCCTTTGAGCAGTACTTC CASSIKQGLGPFEQYF
15 TRBJ2-7 TRBD1 TRBV6-5 . TGTGCCAGCACGGCAGGGGGCACCAGTACCCACGAGCAGTACTTC CASTAGGTSTHEQYF
22 TRBJ1-3 TRBD1 TRBV12-5 . TGTGCTAGTGGTTTGGTTCCATGGATGGACAGGGTGGCACTGGCCTCTGGAAACACCATATATTTT CASGLVPWMDRVALASGNTIYF
14 TRBJ2-7 . TRBV27 . TGTGCCAGCAGTTTTCAAGGACTTGCCTACGAGCAGTACTTC CASSFQGLAYEQYF
14 TRBJ1-2 TRBD1 TRBV5-4 . TGTGCCAGCAGCTTGGACAGGGGGCTTTATGGCTACACCTTC CASSLDRGLYGYTF
14 TRBJ1-1 . TRBV2 . TGTGCCAGCAGTGAAGCGCTTAGGAACACTGAAGCTTTCTTT CASSEALRNTEAFF
16 TRBJ1-1 . TRBV11-2 . TGTGCCAGCAGCTTACGTGCGGGGGGCGAGGGCACTGAAGCTTTCTTT CASSLRAGGEGTEAFF
14 TRBJ1-2 TRBD1 TRBV5-5 . TGTGCCAGCAGCTTGGCGCAGGGGGTTGGTAGCTACACCTTC CASSLAQGVGSYTF
11 TRBJ2-1 . TRBV6-2/TRBV6-3 . TGTGCCAGCAGTAGGGGGAATGAGCAGTTCTTC CASSRGNEQFF